Below, one T cell receptor (beta chain) is given with its context. Time point in this sample: blood 4 weeks post-SBRT, at nephrectomy. Treatment reported: 15 Gy SBRT to primary tumor, nephrectomy 4 weeks later. Blood was sampled at baseline, 2 weeks and 4 weeks after SBRT. The sample belongs to a study of radiation and T cells in renal cell carcinoma. Sequenced by immunoSEQ multiplex PCR; TCRdb stores in-frame clones only, minus some. The sample consists of about 100,000 clones, around 84% of them appearing once. Germline CDR1 and CDR2: MDHEN and SYDVKM. The CDR3 length is 13 residues. Trimming took off 7 bases at V and 4 bases at J, with 13 bases between the two ends.

The material was blood, obtained from a patient whose treatment included radiotherapy and nephrectomy. This receptor was obtained from a man between 60 and 75 years old with renal cell carcinoma. V usage is TRBV28 and J usage is TRBJ1-2, with a possible D match to TRBD1 (5 bases). The DNA of the CDR3 is TGTGCCAGCATGATTTCGGGGGGCTATGGCTACACCTTC. As protein: CASMISGGYGYTF.